This T cell receptor (beta chain) stems from a study of siplizumab effects on memory and regulatory T cells. The CDR3 totals 17 residues. CDR1 MDHEN and CDR2 SYDVKM come from the germline V gene. V lost 5 bases to trimming and J lost 3 bases; unmatched junction nucleotides: 13. The table came from immunoSEQ multiplex PCR; TCRdb's copy has only in-frame clones and leaves some out. The profile shows about 120,000 clones, roughly 95% of them singletons. In the case of this clone: Its antigen is as yet unknown.

General study results and limits: The alloresponse seemed to draw substantially on naive T cells, which appeared more diverse than memory cells. Significantly reduced by siplizumab was the cumulative frequency of alloreactive sequences, namely those traceable to unstimulated CD4+ memory cells.

This TCR was recovered from a human donor in good health. The chain has TRBV28 and TRBJ2-1; 7 bases map to TRBD2. Sequencing used non-Treg CD4+ T cells sorted from blood. CDR3 in amino acids: CASSLPSGGGGYNEQFF. Here the CDR3 DNA reads TGTGCCAGCAGTCTCCCCTCGGGGGGAGGCGGCTACAATGAGCAGTTCTTC.